Presented here are 26 T cell receptor beta chains from one specimen sequenced in a study of blood T cell repertoires in COVID-19. The method was immunoSEQ multiplex PCR; TCRdb's version includes in-frame clones alone and lacks a portion of them. The sample records 200,000 to 250,000 clones, 82% being singletons. Sequencing was performed on PBMCs or T cells enriched from blood (not recorded which). These receptors all stem from a woman in her fifties or sixties who had recovered from COVID-19.

V is TRBV3-1 (or the pseudogene TRBV3-2) and J is TRBJ2-7, with a possible D match to TRBD1 (6 bases). Germline loops: CDR1 LGHDT, CDR2 YNNKEL (reference sequence). The CDR3 totals 13 residues. The V gene lost 6 bases and the J gene lost 5 bases, with 14 bases spanning the gap. The CDR3 DNA sequence: TGTGCCAGCAGTCGAGGGGGAACGAACGAGCAGTACTTC. Amino acids: CASSRGGTNEQYF.

The chain uses TRBV6-2 or TRBV6-3 and TRBJ1-3; possibly TRBD1 for D (5 bases). This CDR3 has 19 amino acids. The V gene lost 4 bases and the J gene lost 0 bases, with 22 bases spanning the gap. CDR1 is MNHEY, CDR2 SVGEGT, per germline. CDR3 DNA sequence: TGTGCCAGCAGTTTACCGCGGTTGGGGCGCTATTACTCTGGAAACACCATATATTTT. It is translated as CASSLPRLGRYYSGNTIYF.

The V gene is TRBV29-1, the J gene TRBJ2-1; D may be TRBD2 (6 bases). Trimming stripped 4 bases from V and 10 bases from J, with 14 bases between. The length of the CDR3 is 12 residues. Looked up from germline, CDR1 is SQVTM and CDR2 is ANQGSEA. CDR3 protein: CSVAGLSTEQFF. The CDR3, as DNA: TGCAGCGTTGCGGGACTCTCTACGGAGCAGTTCTTC.

This rearrangement joins TRBV2 to TRBJ1-2, with a tentative D call TRBD1 (5 bases). Germline lookup yields CDR1 SNHLY and CDR2 FYNNEI. Trimming took 6 bases from V and 2 from J, leaving 19 bases between them. The CDR3 extends over 16 amino acids. This chain's CDR3 is CASRLGQPNNNYGYTF. The CDR3 DNA reads as TGTGCCAGCAGACTCGGACAACCGAATAACAACTATGGCTACACCTTC.

This rearrangement joins TRBV2 to TRBJ1-4; D gene ambiguous. This CDR3 region has 13 residues. Germline V lookup: CDR1 SNHLY, CDR2 FYNNEI. The V and J ends lost 7 bases and 2 bases respectively, with 8 bases between them. CDR3 region: CASTTSTNEKLFF. The CDR3 nucleotides read TGTGCCAGCACCACTTCCACTAATGAAAAACTGTTTTTT.

The chain recombines TRBV5-8 with TRBJ1-2; the D is unclear. From germline, CDR1 is SGHTS and CDR2 YDEGEE. V shed 4 bases and J shed 2 bases, with 15 bases lying between them. This CDR3 has 15 residues. The CDR3 DNA reads as TGTGCCAGCAGCGCCCACGGAGGGAACAACTATGGCTACACCTTC. This translates into CASSAHGGNNYGYTF.

This clone was detected once. V usage is TRBV7-3 and J usage is TRBJ2-5, with 7 positions matching TRBD2. Looked up from germline, CDR1 is SGHTA and CDR2 is FQGTGA. V lost 2 bases and J lost 3; bases outside the gene matches: 6. The CDR3 is 15 residues long. The CDR3, as DNA: TGTGCCAGCAGCTTAGTAGCGGGCGACGAAGAGACCCAGTACTTC. Its protein product is CASSLVAGDEETQYF.

The rearrangement joins TRBV15 to TRBJ2-5, with D possibly matching TRBD2 (6 bases). Trimming removed 0 bases from V and 3 bases from J, with 8 bases in between. CDR1 and CDR2 (germline): LNHNV, YYDKDF (reference sequence). The CDR3 runs to 14 residues. CDR3 DNA sequence: TGTGCCACCAGCAGAGAAGGAGGGAAAGAGACCCAGTACTTC. Residues: CATSREGGKETQYF.

The chain links TRBV10-3 to TRBJ1-1; D may be TRBD1 (5 bases). Trimming removed 0 bases at V and 11 bases at J, with 13 bases between. Germline V gene lookup returns CDR1 ENHRY and CDR2 SYGVKD. The CDR3 totals 13 residues. The chain's CDR3 is CAISESTQGRAFF. The CDR3 coding sequence is TGTGCCATCAGTGAGTCGACTCAGGGCCGGGCTTTCTTT.

The V gene is TRBV12-3 or TRBV12-4, the J gene TRBJ1-5; 9 nucleotides agree with TRBD1. The CDR3 is 13 residues long. V shed 7 bases and J 6 bases; nucleotides not matched to a gene: 4. The CDR3 loop is CASTMDRGQPQHF. The CDR3 nucleotides are TGTGCCAGCACCATGGACAGGGGTCAGCCCCAGCATTTT.

V gene TRBV7-2 combines with J gene TRBJ1-6; the match to TRBD1 covers 8 bases. With V trimmed by 1 base and J by 0 bases, 8 bases remained unmatched. Germline CDR1 and CDR2: SGHTA and FQGNSA. The CDR3 extends over 19 amino acids. In nucleotides, the CDR3 is TGTGCCAGCAGCTTAGGGTGGACAGGGCCAAGCTCCTATAATTCACCCCTCCACTTT. Translation: CASSLGWTGPSSYNSPLHF.

The rearrangement joins TRBV7-2 to TRBJ2-2, with 9 bases that match TRBD1. Trimming removed 5 bases from V and 5 bases from J; junction bases left unmatched: 9. Per germline, CDR1 SGHTA and CDR2 FQGNSA. There are 16 residues in the CDR3. The CDR3 is CASSPMGGQGTGELFF. The CDR3 DNA sequence: TGTGCCAGCAGCCCCATGGGCGGACAGGGGACCGGGGAGCTGTTTTTT.

This CDR3 reads CASSSFRGGNVYEQYF. The CDR3 nucleotides are TGTGCCAGCAGCTCCTTCCGGGGGGGAAACGTATACGAGCAGTACTTC. The V call is TRBV5-6, the J call TRBJ2-7; 8 nucleotides agree with TRBD2. Germline CDR1 SGHDT, CDR2 YYEEEE. Trimming cost V 3 bases and J 4 bases; bases outside gene matches: 12. CDR3 size: 16 residues.

The chain combines TRBV4-2 with TRBJ2-5, with D possibly being TRBD1 (5 bases). V was trimmed by 1 base and J by 1 base, leaving 7 bases between them. The germline gives CDR1 LGHNA, CDR2 YNFKEQ. The CDR3 contains 14 residues. The CDR3 nucleotides read TGTGCCAGCAGCCAAGGACAGATCCAAGAGACCCAGTACTTC. Protein product: CASSQGQIQETQYF.

This clone appeared once. The chain combines TRBV19 with TRBJ1-2; possible D gene TRBD1, 5 bases. Germline CDR1 and CDR2: LNHDA and SQIVND (reference sequence). V was cut by 4 bases and J by 7 bases, with 16 bases left in between. The CDR3 covers 14 residues. The CDR3 here is CASSTGQHSLGYTF. The DNA of the CDR3 is TGTGCCAGTAGTACAGGGCAGCACTCCCTTGGCTACACCTTC. Drawing the rest from reference TRBV19 and TRBJ1-2, the complete variable domain is DGGITQSPKYLFRKEGQNVTLSCEQNLNHDAMYWYRQDPGQGLRLIYYSQIVNDFQKGDIAEGYSVSREKKESFPLTVTSAQKNPTAFYLCASSTGQHSLGYTFGSGTRLTVV.

This chain links TRBV15 with TRBJ2-1, with 8 nucleotides matching TRBD1. Germline lookup yields CDR1 LNHNV and CDR2 YYDKDF (reference sequence). V was pared by 2 bases and J by 0 bases, with 12 bases of the junction left unmatched. This CDR3 spans 19 amino acids. Here the CDR3 reads CATSRPRLVGTGSYNEQFF. The CDR3 coding sequence is TGTGCCACCAGCAGACCTAGACTTGTAGGGACAGGCTCCTACAATGAGCAGTTCTTC.

This clone appeared once. The chain couples TRBV30 to TRBJ1-1, with D possibly TRBD1 on 5 matching bases. V lost 2 bases and J lost 4, with 14 bases in between. Per the germline V gene, CDR1 is GTSNPN and CDR2 is SVGIG (reference sequence). The CDR3 is 14 amino acids. CDR3 in amino acids: CAWSFSGGATEAFF. In DNA form, the CDR3 reads TGTGCCTGGAGTTTTTCAGGAGGGGCCACTGAAGCTTTCTTT. The complete variable domain, with remaining parts taken from reference TRBV30 and TRBJ1-1, reads SQTIHQWPATLVQPVGSPLSLECTVEGTSNPNLYWYRQAAGRGLQLLFYSVGIGQISSEVPQNLSASRPQDRQFILSSKKLLLSDSGFYLCAWSFSGGATEAFFGQGTRLTVV.

The CDR3 nucleotides are TGTGCCAGCAGCTTTGGGGAGAATAGAAATCAGCCCCAGCATTTT. Protein: CASSFGENRNQPQHF. V gene TRBV7-8 combines with J gene TRBJ1-5, with D unresolved. This CDR3 spans 15 amino acids. V lost 3 bases to trimming and J lost 4 bases, with 13 bases between them. Germline V CDR1 and CDR2: SGHVS, FQNEAQ.

The chain uses TRBV7-7 and TRBJ2-5; 10 bases fit TRBD1. V shed 5 bases, J shed 4 bases, and the junction held 10 bases outside the gene matches. CDR3 length equals 16 residues. In germline, CDR1 is SSHAT, CDR2 FNYEAQ (reference sequence). The CDR3 sequence: CASSPEGQGGIETQYF. The CDR3 nucleotides read TGTGCCAGCAGCCCCGAAGGACAGGGGGGAATAGAGACCCAGTACTTC.

The chain couples TRBV29-1 to TRBJ1-1; weak D call: TRBD1 (6 bases). The CDR3 covers 14 residues. Germline CDR1 is SQVTM and CDR2 is ANQGSEA. The V and J ends lost 3 bases and 3 bases respectively, with 14 bases between them. CDR3 residues: CSVDNLRGDTEAFF. CDR3 bases: TGCAGCGTTGATAATCTCAGGGGTGACACTGAAGCTTTCTTT.

The rearrangement joins TRBV5-4 to TRBJ1-2; 9 bases are a match to TRBD1. Germline values: CDR1 SGHNT, CDR2 YYREEE (reference sequence). The CDR3 is 17 amino acids. V lost 4 bases and J lost 2; bases outside the gene matches: 12. The CDR3 loop reads CASSDGKGTGMNYGYTF. DNA of the CDR3: TGTGCCAGCAGCGATGGGAAAGGGACAGGGATGAACTATGGCTACACCTTC.

This clone was detected a few times. The chain carries TRBV7-9 and TRBJ2-5; 10 bases are a match to TRBD2. The germline V gene has CDR1 SEHNR and CDR2 FQNEAQ (reference sequence). The CDR3 spans 16 residues. V dropped 1 base and J dropped 4; count of bases not matched to a gene: 6. CDR3 nucleotide sequence: TGTGCCAGCAGCTTAGGCAGCGGGGGGGTCCGAGAGACCCAGTACTTC. Its protein product is CASSLGSGGVRETQYF.

This chain joins TRBV5-4 and TRBJ1-2; a weak D match, TRBD1 (6 bases). Germline-derived CDR1 and CDR2 are SGHNT and YYREEE (reference sequence). The CDR3 sequence is 15 residues long. Trimming pared 0 bases from V and 4 bases from J, leaving 13 bases between. The CDR3 sequence is CASSLGQETRYGYTF. In DNA form, the CDR3 reads TGTGCCAGCAGCTTGGGACAGGAGACACGCTATGGCTACACCTTC.

This chain connects TRBV15 to TRBJ2-5; 10 positions match TRBD1. Germline CDR1 reads LNHNV; CDR2 reads YYDKDF (reference sequence). J lost 5 bases, V lost 5 bases, and 5 bases had no gene match. The CDR3 length is 14 residues. CDR3 sequence reads: CATSQGQGVETQYF. The CDR3 nucleotides are TGTGCCACCAGCCAAGGACAGGGGGTGGAGACCCAGTACTTC.

The sample holds a few counts of this clone. The chain joins TRBV12-5 to TRBJ2-7, with TRBD2 matching 7 bases. J was trimmed by 5 bases and V by 1 base; bases with no gene match: 5. Germline CDR1 is LGHNT and CDR2 is FRNRAP. CDR3 size: 14 residues. The chain's CDR3 is CASGLAPRGDEQYF. The DNA of the CDR3 is TGTGCTAGTGGTTTGGCCCCTCGGGGGGACGAGCAGTACTTC. Based on the CDR3 plus reference TRBV12-5 and TRBJ2-7, the full variable domain is DARVTQTPRHKVTEMGQEVTMRCQPILGHNTVFWYRQTMMQGLELLAYFRNRAPLDDSGMPKDRFSAEMPDATLATLKIQPSEPRDSAVYFCASGLAPRGDEQYFGPGTRLTVT.

The rearrangement links TRBV7-3 to TRBJ2-3; D perhaps matches TRBD1 (6 bases). The V end lost 4 bases, the J end lost 2 bases, and 13 bases lay between the germline ends. The CDR3 has 15 residues. Germline CDR1 is SGHTA and CDR2 is FQGTGA. CDR3 amino acids: CASSSQGLHTDTQYF. CDR3 bases: TGTGCCAGCAGCTCACAGGGTTTACACACAGATACGCAGTATTTT.